Listed below are T cell receptor beta chains from one sample, sequenced in a study of CD8 T cells in ankylosing spondylitis. TCRdb re-called the 5' RACE reads with MiXCR, one entry per CDR3 protein. The data show a few hundred thousand distinct CDR3 sequences, with 17% seen just once and over 1% held by the top ten. Sequencing used blood, either unsorted or a sorted T cell fraction (not recorded which). The receptors here all came from a male donor with ankylosing spondylitis. Each CDR3 is given with its conserved first and last residue.

j_call	cdr3_length	v_call	cdr3_aa
TRBJ2-3	15	TRBV5-4	CASSLDFGIADTQYF
TRBJ2-1	18	TRBV11-2	CASSPGLAGESSYNEQFF
TRBJ1-5	11	TRBV6-5	CASGRGQPQHF
TRBJ1-4	14	TRBV7-2	CASSLPPTNEKLFF
TRBJ2-1	15	TRBV7-2	CASSFGGRGGNEQFF
TRBJ2-2	13	TRBV6-4	CASSVRETGELFF
TRBJ1-1	16	TRBV12-3/TRBV12-4	CASSSLVVSANTEAFF
TRBJ2-2	17	TRBV7-8	CASSRTSSGSKPGELFF
TRBJ1-6	14	TRBV7-8	CASSLAGVDSPLHF
TRBJ2-3	17	TRBV9	CASSATPGRSSTDTQYF
TRBJ2-7	14	TRBV6-1	CASSEAIRGQGATF